This TCR beta chain emerged from a study of blood T cell repertoires in COVID-19. About the research overall: The United States, Italy and Spain supplied acute and convalescent COVID-19 samples. T cells, B-cell-depleted T cells, or PBMCs supplied cDNA or gDNA.

Germline assignment: CDR1 SGHRS and CDR2 YFSETQ. Trimming at V came to 4 bases and at J to 8 bases, leaving 18 bases not matched to a gene. The CDR3 totals 17 residues. Study processing details: Estimates of nucleated cell counts were drawn from the amplification of reference gene primers. Here immunoSEQ multiplex PCR was the method, and the copy in TCRdb shows in-frame clones only, minus some. V and J calls and clone size are given by that table; D and trimming were obtained from the DNA. The sample holds approximately 150,000 clones, approximately 90% seen once. In Seattle, patients joined the study during active infection and were tracked longitudinally.

The sequencing sample was made of peripheral blood. This clonotype was obtained from a man in his late teens or twenties with COVID-19, enrolled during active disease. V usage is TRBV5-1 and J usage is TRBJ2-1; 7 bases map to TRBD2. The CDR3 region has the DNA TGCGCCAGCAGCACGAAAAGCGGGGCCGGAATACAGGATGAGCAGTTCTTC. Its translation is CASSTKSGAGIQDEQFF.